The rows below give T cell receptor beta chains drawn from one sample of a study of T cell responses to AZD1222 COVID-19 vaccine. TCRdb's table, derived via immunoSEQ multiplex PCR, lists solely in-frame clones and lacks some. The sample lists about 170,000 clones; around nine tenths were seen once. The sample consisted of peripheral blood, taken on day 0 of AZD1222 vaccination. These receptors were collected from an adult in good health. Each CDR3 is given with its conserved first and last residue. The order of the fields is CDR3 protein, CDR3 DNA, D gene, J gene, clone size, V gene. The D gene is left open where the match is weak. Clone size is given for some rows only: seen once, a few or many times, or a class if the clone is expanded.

CDR3: CASSWGQGNYNEQFF
DNA: TGCGCCAGCAGCTGGGGACAGGGGAACTACAATGAGCAGTTCTTC
D: TRBD1
J: TRBJ2-1
size: -
V: TRBV5-1

CDR3: CASSLDVAGALKNIQYF
DNA: TGTGCCAGCAGCTTAGATGTAGCGGGGGCCCTAAAAAACATTCAGTACTTC
D: TRBD2
J: TRBJ2-4
size: -
V: TRBV11-2

CDR3: CASRTLGRPEQFF
DNA: TGTGCCAGCAGGACCTTAGGGCGGCCTGAGCAGTTCTTC
D: -
J: TRBJ2-1
size: -
V: TRBV13

CDR3: CASSQEDRGPLDGYTF
DNA: TGCGCCAGCAGCCAAGAGGACAGGGGGCCCTTGGATGGCTACACCTTC
D: TRBD1
J: TRBJ1-2
size: -
V: TRBV4-3

CDR3: CASSLGPRGDEAFF
DNA: TGCGCCAGCAGCTTGGGACCTCGGGGAGATGAAGCTTTCTTT
D: -
J: TRBJ1-1
size: -
V: TRBV5-1

CDR3: CASSVGGGAGGQAFF
DNA: TGTGCCAGCAGCGTAGGTGGGGGCGCGGGCGGTCAAGCTTTCTTT
D: -
J: TRBJ1-1
size: -
V: TRBV11-3

CDR3: CASSPYVGGGSGPQHF
DNA: TGTGCCAGCAGTCCCTACGTAGGTGGCGGATCCGGGCCCCAGCATTTT
D: -
J: TRBJ1-5
size: -
V: TRBV27

CDR3: CASRGSGGINTIYF
DNA: TGTGCCAGCAGGGGGTCGGGAGGTATTAACACCATATATTTT
D: -
J: TRBJ1-3
size: once
V: TRBV6-6

CDR3: CASTPMYGYEQYF
DNA: TGTGCCAGCACTCCTATGTACGGCTACGAGCAGTACTTC
D: -
J: TRBJ2-7
size: -
V: TRBV27

CDR3: CASSQRGDEQFF
DNA: TGTGCCAGCTCCCAGAGGGGGGATGAGCAGTTCTTC
D: -
J: TRBJ2-1
size: -
V: TRBV18

CDR3: CASSAASNTGELFF
DNA: TGTGCCAGCAGCGCAGCATCGAACACCGGGGAGCTGTTTTTT
D: -
J: TRBJ2-2
size: -
V: TRBV7-2

CDR3: CASKASGRGLSTDTQYF
DNA: TGTGCCAGCAAGGCTAGCGGGAGGGGTCTCAGCACAGATACGCAGTATTTT
D: TRBD2
J: TRBJ2-3
size: -
V: TRBV14

CDR3: CASSPRGGRNPGNTIYF
DNA: TGTGCCAGCAGCCCCCGGGGAGGGAGAAATCCTGGAAACACCATATATTTT
D: -
J: TRBJ1-3
size: -
V: TRBV14

CDR3: CASSQGAGFPIANYGYTF
DNA: TGTGCCAGCAGCCAAGGGGCGGGATTCCCCATAGCTAACTATGGCTACACCTTC
D: -
J: TRBJ1-2
size: -
V: TRBV4-2

CDR3: CASSSHRGSGNTIYF
DNA: TGTGCCAGCAGCTCGCACAGGGGTTCTGGAAACACCATATATTTT
D: TRBD1
J: TRBJ1-3
size: -
V: TRBV9

CDR3: CASSKGTARNYGYTF
DNA: TGTGCCAGCAGCAAAGGGACAGCTCGAAACTATGGCTACACCTTC
D: TRBD1
J: TRBJ1-2
size: -
V: TRBV27

CDR3: CASSSAVRAGELFF
DNA: TGTGCCAGTAGTTCTGCCGTTAGGGCCGGGGAGCTGTTTTTT
D: -
J: TRBJ2-2
size: -
V: TRBV19

CDR3: CASSLVTASYEQYF
DNA: TGTGCCAGTAGCTTAGTAACAGCCTCCTACGAGCAGTACTTC
D: -
J: TRBJ2-7
size: -
V: TRBV7-2

CDR3: CASSTGDYGYTF
DNA: TGTGCCAGCTCGACAGGGGACTATGGCTACACCTTC
D: TRBD1
J: TRBJ1-2
size: -
V: TRBV6-5

CDR3: CASSQVYGRNQPQHF
DNA: TGCGCCAGCAGCCAAGTTTACGGCCGCAATCAGCCCCAGCATTTT
D: -
J: TRBJ1-5
size: -
V: TRBV4-1

CDR3: CASSVVGQGTFGELFF
DNA: TGTGCCAGCAGCGTAGTGGGACAGGGGACATTCGGGGAGCTGTTTTTT
D: TRBD1
J: TRBJ2-2
size: -
V: TRBV9

CDR3: CASSALPGTGVTMNYGYTF
DNA: TGTGCCAGCTCAGCCCTTCCGGGGACAGGGGTGACGATGAACTATGGCTACACCTTC
D: TRBD1
J: TRBJ1-2
size: -
V: TRBV18

CDR3: CASSLGPQETQYF
DNA: TGTGCCAGCAGCTTAGGGCCCCAAGAGACCCAGTACTTC
D: -
J: TRBJ2-5
size: -
V: TRBV11-3

CDR3: CASSQESTGARYGYTF
DNA: TGCGCCAGCAGCCAAGAATCTACAGGAGCACGCTATGGCTACACCTTC
D: -
J: TRBJ1-2
size: -
V: TRBV4-3

CDR3: CASSLGRVSDTQYF
DNA: TGCGCCAGCAGCTTGGGCAGGGTGTCAGATACGCAGTATTTT
D: -
J: TRBJ2-3
size: once
V: TRBV5-1

CDR3: CASRQQNSGNTIYF
DNA: TGTGCCAGCCGCCAACAGAACTCTGGAAACACCATATATTTT
D: -
J: TRBJ1-3
size: -
V: TRBV7-9

CDR3: CASSLLRTALGLSPLHF
DNA: TGTGCCAGCAGTTTATTACGGACAGCCTTAGGGCTTTCACCCCTCCACTTT
D: -
J: TRBJ1-6
size: -
V: TRBV27

CDR3: CASSLTGISEQYF
DNA: TGTGCCAGCAGCTTGACAGGGATTAGTGAGCAGTACTTC
D: -
J: TRBJ2-7
size: -
V: TRBV5-8

CDR3: CASSLTLYEQYF
DNA: TGTGCCAGCAGCTTAACCCTCTACGAGCAGTACTTC
D: -
J: TRBJ2-7
size: -
V: TRBV7-9

CDR3: CASSVAGTGANVLTF
DNA: TGTGCCAGCAGCGTAGCCGGGACTGGGGCCAACGTCCTGACTTTC
D: -
J: TRBJ2-6
size: -
V: TRBV9

CDR3: CASSFRTGQNTEAFF
DNA: TGTGCCAGCAGCTTTAGAACAGGGCAGAACACTGAAGCTTTCTTT
D: -
J: TRBJ1-1
size: -
V: TRBV7-9

CDR3: CASGPGSVYSNQPQHF
DNA: TGTGCCAGCGGTCCAGGGTCAGTTTATAGCAATCAGCCCCAGCATTTT
D: -
J: TRBJ1-5
size: -
V: TRBV6-4

CDR3: CASSPRRNNSPLHF
DNA: TGTGCCAGCAGCCCCAGGCGGAATAATTCACCCCTCCACTTT
D: -
J: TRBJ1-6
size: -
V: TRBV6-5

CDR3: CASSLKADRTYGYTF
DNA: TGTGCCAGCAGCTTAAAGGCCGACAGAACCTATGGCTACACCTTC
D: -
J: TRBJ1-2
size: -
V: TRBV7-2

CDR3: CASSLALAGGQETQYF
DNA: TGCGCCAGCAGCTTGGCGCTAGCGGGAGGGCAAGAGACCCAGTACTTC
D: TRBD2
J: TRBJ2-5
size: -
V: TRBV5-1

CDR3: CASTRDTGELFF
DNA: TGTGCCAGCACGAGGGACACCGGGGAGCTGTTTTTT
D: -
J: TRBJ2-2
size: once
V: TRBV9

CDR3: CASSFGAYEQYF
DNA: TGTGCCAGCAGCTTCGGGGCCTACGAGCAGTACTTC
D: -
J: TRBJ2-7
size: -
V: TRBV5-6

CDR3: CASSLLAANTGELFF
DNA: TGTGCCAGCAGCTTACTCGCCGCGAACACCGGGGAGCTGTTTTTT
D: -
J: TRBJ2-2
size: few
V: TRBV7-3

CDR3: CASSLQSGELFF
DNA: TGTGCCAGCAGCTTGCAGTCCGGGGAGCTGTTTTTT
D: -
J: TRBJ2-2
size: -
V: TRBV5-6

CDR3: CASSPDTWSEKLFF
DNA: TGTGCCAGCAGTCCCGACACATGGAGTGAAAAACTGTTTTTT
D: -
J: TRBJ1-4
size: few
V: TRBV6-5

CDR3: CASSYRGQGNYGYTF
DNA: TGTGCCAGCAGTTATAGGGGACAGGGTAACTATGGCTACACCTTC
D: TRBD1
J: TRBJ1-2
size: -
V: TRBV6-5

CDR3: CASSLFRGSGNTIYF
DNA: TGTGCCAGCAGCTTATTCCGGGGTTCTGGAAACACCATATATTTT
D: -
J: TRBJ1-3
size: -
V: TRBV3-1/TRBV3-2

CDR3: CASSEAHFGRSYEQYF
DNA: TGTGCCAGCAGTGAAGCTCATTTCGGCAGATCCTACGAGCAGTACTTC
D: -
J: TRBJ2-7
size: once
V: TRBV6-1